These T cell receptor beta chains were read from a single sample in a study of T cell repertoires in cytomegalovirus infection. TCRdb re-called the reads through MiXCR, storing one row per CDR3 protein. This sample has 300,000 to 400,000 distinct CDR3 sequences, with roughly 9.5% found just once. The sample consisted of PBMCs. The receptors originated from a human donor in good health (CMV status not recorded). Some clones in this sample may be carry-over from other donors' samples. The CDR3 runs from the conserved cysteine through the conserved F or W. The D gene is left open where the match is weak. Clone size appears in some rows only: once, few, many, or a class for an expanded clone.

v_call: TRBV7-6
cdr3_length: 15
clone_size: few
j_call: TRBJ2-7
d_call: TRBD1
cdr3_aa: CASSLAEGATYEQYF
cdr3_nt: TGTGCCAGCAGCTTAGCCGAGGGGGCCACCTACGAGCAGTACTTC

v_call: TRBV7-9
cdr3_length: 17
clone_size: NA
j_call: TRBJ1-3
d_call: NA
cdr3_aa: CASSFLRGRVSGNTIYF
cdr3_nt: TGTGCCAGCAGCTTTCTGAGGGGACGGGTCTCTGGAAACACCATATATTTT

v_call: TRBV7-9
cdr3_length: 17
clone_size: few
j_call: TRBJ1-1
d_call: NA
cdr3_aa: CASSPLSKGGPNTEAFF
cdr3_nt: TGTGCCAGCAGCCCCCTTAGTAAGGGGGGACCGAACACTGAAGCTTTCTTT

v_call: TRBV12-3/TRBV12-4
cdr3_length: 15
clone_size: NA
j_call: TRBJ2-1
d_call: TRBD2
cdr3_aa: CASRSLAGVLNEQFF
cdr3_nt: TGTGCCAGCAGGTCCCTAGCGGGGGTTTTGAATGAGCAGTTCTTC

v_call: TRBV20-1
cdr3_length: 13
clone_size: NA
j_call: TRBJ2-7
d_call: NA
cdr3_aa: CSARTATSYEQYF
cdr3_nt: TGCAGTGCTAGGACAGCTACCTCCTACGAGCAGTACTTC

v_call: TRBV11-2
cdr3_length: 14
clone_size: NA
j_call: TRBJ2-1
d_call: TRBD2
cdr3_aa: CASKAGGGRDEQFF
cdr3_nt: TGTGCCAGCAAAGCGGGAGGGGGGAGGGATGAGCAGTTCTTC

v_call: TRBV15
cdr3_length: 13
clone_size: few
j_call: TRBJ2-7
d_call: NA
cdr3_aa: CATSHGRNYEQYF
cdr3_nt: TGTGCCACCAGCCACGGCCGTAACTACGAGCAGTACTTC

v_call: TRBV7-2
cdr3_length: 15
clone_size: many
j_call: TRBJ2-7
d_call: TRBD2
cdr3_aa: CASSPSSGSVYEQYF
cdr3_nt: TGTGCCAGCAGCCCTTCTAGCGGGAGTGTCTACGAGCAGTACTTC

v_call: TRBV12-3/TRBV12-4
cdr3_length: 16
clone_size: many
j_call: TRBJ2-6
d_call: NA
cdr3_aa: CATRDTVKTGANVLTF
cdr3_nt: TGTGCCACCCGGGACACTGTGAAGACTGGGGCCAACGTCCTGACTTTC

v_call: TRBV4-1
cdr3_length: 15
clone_size: few
j_call: TRBJ1-1
d_call: NA
cdr3_aa: CASSQGRWEDTEAFF
cdr3_nt: TGCGCCAGCAGCCAGGGCAGATGGGAAGACACTGAAGCTTTCTTT

v_call: TRBV12-3/TRBV12-4
cdr3_length: 15
clone_size: many
j_call: TRBJ1-6
d_call: NA
cdr3_aa: CASTRDRLNNSPLHF
cdr3_nt: TGTGCCAGCACCCGGGATCGGTTGAATAATTCACCCCTCCACTTT

v_call: TRBV7-3
cdr3_length: 14
clone_size: many
j_call: TRBJ2-5
d_call: TRBD1
cdr3_aa: CASSLQGASRTQYF
cdr3_nt: TGTGCCAGCAGCTTGCAGGGGGCGTCGAGGACCCAGTACTTC

v_call: TRBV7-2
cdr3_length: 18
clone_size: many
j_call: TRBJ2-4
d_call: NA
cdr3_aa: CASSLDGRDRLAKNIQYF
cdr3_nt: TGTGCCAGCAGCTTAGACGGAAGGGATAGGTTAGCCAAAAACATTCAGTACTTC

v_call: TRBV7-9
cdr3_length: 14
clone_size: many
j_call: TRBJ1-2
d_call: NA
cdr3_aa: CASSLATRGYGYTF
cdr3_nt: TGTGCCAGCAGCTTAGCCACTCGGGGCTATGGCTACACCTTC

v_call: TRBV7-9
cdr3_length: 18
clone_size: many
j_call: TRBJ1-1
d_call: NA
cdr3_aa: CASSPAQSASSAFGKAFF
cdr3_nt: TGTGCCAGCAGCCCGGCGCAGTCGGCAAGTTCCGCGTTCGGTAAAGCTTTCTTT

v_call: TRBV6-1
cdr3_length: 13
clone_size: few
j_call: TRBJ1-1
d_call: NA
cdr3_aa: CASSESLITEAFF
cdr3_nt: TGTGCCAGCAGTGAATCCTTGATCACTGAAGCTTTCTTT

v_call: TRBV28
cdr3_length: 13
clone_size: many
j_call: TRBJ2-7
d_call: NA
cdr3_aa: CASTGASSYEQYF
cdr3_nt: TGTGCCAGCACCGGGGCGAGCTCCTACGAGCAGTACTTC

v_call: TRBV6-2/TRBV6-3
cdr3_length: 14
clone_size: few
j_call: TRBJ1-1
d_call: NA
cdr3_aa: CASSPHRSNTEAFF
cdr3_nt: TGTGCCAGCAGTCCCCACAGATCGAACACTGAAGCTTTCTTT

v_call: TRBV6-4
cdr3_length: 13
clone_size: few
j_call: TRBJ1-6
d_call: NA
cdr3_aa: CASSLGEQSPLHF
cdr3_nt: TGTGCCAGCAGTTTGGGTGAACAGTCACCCCTCCACTTT

v_call: TRBV28
cdr3_length: 15
clone_size: many
j_call: TRBJ2-1
d_call: NA
cdr3_aa: CASSLGSLGLKEQFF
cdr3_nt: TGTGCCAGCAGTTTAGGGAGCTTAGGCTTGAAGGAGCAGTTCTTC

v_call: TRBV4-3
cdr3_length: 13
clone_size: NA
j_call: TRBJ1-3
d_call: NA
cdr3_aa: CASSQVGMDTIYF
cdr3_nt: TGCGCCAGCAGCCAAGTCGGTATGGACACCATATATTTT

v_call: TRBV27
cdr3_length: 16
clone_size: NA
j_call: TRBJ1-5
d_call: TRBD1
cdr3_aa: CASGNTGAGSNQPQHF
cdr3_nt: TGTGCCAGCGGAAACACAGGGGCGGGGAGCAATCAGCCCCAGCATTTT

v_call: TRBV20-1
cdr3_length: 18
clone_size: NA
j_call: TRBJ2-7
d_call: TRBD2
cdr3_aa: CSARDRASGGGVSYEQYF
cdr3_nt: TGCAGTGCTAGAGATCGGGCTAGCGGGGGGGGGGTTTCCTACGAGCAGTACTTC

v_call: TRBV6-2/TRBV6-3
cdr3_length: 14
clone_size: many
j_call: TRBJ1-6
d_call: NA
cdr3_aa: CASSYSGWNSPLHF
cdr3_nt: TGTGCCAGCAGTTACTCCGGATGGAATTCACCCCTCCACTTT

v_call: TRBV27
cdr3_length: 13
clone_size: many
j_call: TRBJ1-1
d_call: NA
cdr3_aa: CASSPHRDTEAFF
cdr3_nt: TGTGCCAGCAGTCCCCACAGGGACACTGAAGCTTTCTTT

v_call: TRBV9
cdr3_length: 14
clone_size: NA
j_call: TRBJ2-1
d_call: TRBD1
cdr3_aa: CASSRTGGFDEQFF
cdr3_nt: TGTGCCAGCAGCAGGACAGGGGGATTTGATGAGCAGTTCTTC

v_call: TRBV11-3
cdr3_length: 16
clone_size: NA
j_call: TRBJ2-1
d_call: TRBD2
cdr3_aa: CASSSFEGAGDNEQFF
cdr3_nt: TGTGCCAGCAGCTCCTTCGAGGGAGCGGGAGATAATGAGCAGTTCTTC

v_call: TRBV7-8
cdr3_length: 15
clone_size: medium-sized
j_call: TRBJ2-1
d_call: TRBD2
cdr3_aa: CASSSFSGSYNEQFF
cdr3_nt: TGTGCCAGCAGCTCCTTTAGCGGGAGTTACAATGAGCAGTTCTTC

v_call: TRBV7-2
cdr3_length: 13
clone_size: many
j_call: TRBJ1-3
d_call: NA
cdr3_aa: CASSILTSADIYF
cdr3_nt: TGTGCCAGCAGCATCCTGACAAGCGCGGACATATATTTT

v_call: TRBV6-5
cdr3_length: 14
clone_size: NA
j_call: TRBJ1-2
d_call: TRBD1
cdr3_aa: CASSYLGQPYGYTF
cdr3_nt: TGTGCCAGCAGTTACCTGGGACAGCCATATGGCTACACCTTC

v_call: TRBV6-6
cdr3_length: 14
clone_size: NA
j_call: TRBJ2-1
d_call: NA
cdr3_aa: CASRRESSNNEQFF
cdr3_nt: TGTGCCAGCAGAAGGGAGAGCTCCAACAATGAGCAGTTCTTC

v_call: TRBV30
cdr3_length: 13
clone_size: few
j_call: TRBJ1-6
d_call: NA
cdr3_aa: CAWSDGPGASLHF
cdr3_nt: TGTGCCTGGAGTGATGGACCCGGTGCGTCCCTCCACTTT

v_call: TRBV4-1
cdr3_length: 16
clone_size: many
j_call: TRBJ2-7
d_call: TRBD2
cdr3_aa: CASSQGSGLAGDEQYF
cdr3_nt: TGCGCCAGCAGCCAAGGCTCGGGACTAGCGGGAGACGAGCAGTACTTC

v_call: TRBV11-3
cdr3_length: 16
clone_size: few
j_call: TRBJ2-3
d_call: TRBD1
cdr3_aa: CASSPGRRGSTDTQYF
cdr3_nt: TGTGCCAGCAGTCCCGGGCGCAGGGGGAGCACAGATACGCAGTATTTT

v_call: TRBV6-9
cdr3_length: 16
clone_size: NA
j_call: TRBJ2-7
d_call: NA
cdr3_aa: CASKKAGGQTIYEQYF
cdr3_nt: TGTGCCAGCAAAAAGGCCGGGGGACAGACTATCTACGAGCAGTACTTC

v_call: TRBV7-2
cdr3_length: 15
clone_size: many
j_call: TRBJ2-5
d_call: TRBD2
cdr3_aa: CASSLNGGKQETQYF
cdr3_nt: TGTGCCAGCAGCTTAAACGGGGGGAAACAAGAGACCCAGTACTTC

v_call: TRBV20-1
cdr3_length: 13
clone_size: NA
j_call: TRBJ2-7
d_call: NA
cdr3_aa: CSVKGTSHWEQYF
cdr3_nt: TGCAGTGTCAAGGGGACTTCACATTGGGAGCAGTACTTC

v_call: TRBV7-4
cdr3_length: 18
clone_size: NA
j_call: TRBJ2-3
d_call: NA
cdr3_aa: CASSKRRVGQTLEDTQYF
cdr3_nt: TGTGCCAGCAGCAAACGGCGAGTAGGACAGACTTTGGAGGATACGCAGTATTTT

v_call: TRBV28
cdr3_length: 16
clone_size: many
j_call: TRBJ1-5
d_call: NA
cdr3_aa: CASKSRTDYSNQPQHF
cdr3_nt: TGTGCCAGCAAGTCGCGAACGGATTATAGCAATCAGCCCCAGCATTTT

v_call: TRBV7-2
cdr3_length: 13
clone_size: NA
j_call: TRBJ2-2
d_call: NA
cdr3_aa: CASLKFLTGELFF
cdr3_nt: TGTGCCAGCCTAAAGTTCTTAACCGGGGAGCTGTTTTTT

v_call: TRBV7-9
cdr3_length: 14
clone_size: few
j_call: TRBJ1-2
d_call: NA
cdr3_aa: CASSLSQINYGYTF
cdr3_nt: TGTGCCAGCAGCCTCTCGCAGATTAACTATGGCTACACCTTC

v_call: TRBV7-2
cdr3_length: 12
clone_size: many
j_call: TRBJ2-1
d_call: NA
cdr3_aa: CASSPGEHSRFF
cdr3_nt: TGTGCCAGCAGCCCCGGGGAGCATTCACGGTTCTTC

v_call: TRBV4-2
cdr3_length: 15
clone_size: NA
j_call: TRBJ1-6
d_call: TRBD1
cdr3_aa: CASSQGTGHNSPLHF
cdr3_nt: TGTGCCAGCAGCCAAGGGACAGGGCATAATTCACCCCTCCACTTT

v_call: TRBV20-1
cdr3_length: 16
clone_size: NA
j_call: TRBJ2-7
d_call: TRBD2
cdr3_aa: CSARGAGGLRGREQYF
cdr3_nt: TGCAGTGCTAGAGGTGCGGGAGGGCTCAGGGGCCGCGAGCAGTACTTC